The 3 T cell receptor beta chains below were found in one sample sequenced in a study of regulatory T cells in long-lasting Graves disease. The TCR beta library used iRepertoire HTBI primers with Arm-PCR amplification of CDR3. TCRdb passed the multiplex PCR reads through MiXCR, listing each CDR3 protein once. The repertoire consists of approximately 470,000 distinct CDR3 sequences, with roughly 16% occurring once and the leading ten covering 10% to 15%. Time point of the sample: newly diagnosed GD, antithyroid drugs for less than 3 months. RNA isolated from PBMCs was used to make the TCR library. These data are also associated with another study on T cells in Graves' hyperthyroidism and ophthalmopathy.

The specimen was peripheral blood mononuclear cells (PBMCs), collected at new diagnosis, from a patient treated with antithyroid drugs. The origin of the receptors is a man aged 35 to 55 with Graves disease.

This clonotype occurred a few times. The CDR3 is CASSGPRGGGYGYTF. The CDR3 DNA reads as TGTGCCAGCAGTGGTCCTAGAGGGGGCGGGTATGGCTACACCTTC. This sequence joins TRBV25-1 and TRBJ1-2, with TRBD1 identical over 7 bases. V lost 4 bases to trimming and J lost 5 bases; unmatched junction nucleotides: 10. The CDR3 spans 15 residues. CDR1 is MGHDK, CDR2 SYGVNS, per germline.

Worth noting for this clonotype: With a much larger clone just one base away, this may be a read error. The chain carries TRBV28 and TRBJ2-5; D possibly corresponds to TRBD2 (7 bases). The germline gives CDR1 MDHEN, CDR2 SYDVKM. There are 17 residues in the CDR3. The CDR3 DNA reads as TGTGCCAGCAAAGGGGCTGGTGGGAGGGGGAGACAAGATACCCAGTACTTC. It translates to CASKGAGGRGRQDTQYF.

Concerning this clonotype: A read error may be the cause here, since a much bigger clone is one base away. This chain uses TRBV2 with TRBJ2-2; 9 nucleotides agree with TRBD1. Per germline, CDR1 SNHLY and CDR2 FYNNEI. Germline trimming cut 4 bases from V and 4 bases from J; bases unmatched to any gene: 7. This CDR3 comprises 16 residues. The CDR3 spells CASSGIGQGLTGELFF. The CDR3 DNA reads TGTGCCAGCAGTGGGATTGGACAGGGGCTCACCGGGGAGCTGTTTTTT.